This TCR beta chain stems from a study of breast tumors, draining lymph nodes, adjacent tissues. The study, taken as a whole, reports: Compared with basal-like, luminal-like tumors shared significantly more repertoire with nontumor tissue. Tumors had less TCR diversity than lymph nodes, more than nontumor tissue. That most tumor T cells come from lymph nodes remained unproven.

With regard to this clonotype: Its antigen is not known.

The lymph nodes were axillary draining lymph nodes from breast cancer patients. V was shortened by 2 bases and J by 0 bases, with 16 bases between the two germline ends. Germline CDR1 is SGHAT and CDR2 is FQNNGV. This CDR3 is 17 amino acids long. TCRdb ran MiXCR on the multiplex PCR reads and lists one entry per CDR3 protein. The sample shows 85,000 to 130,000 distinct CDR3 sequences, around 30% of them seen only once. Specimen: axillary lymph node tissue. The sequence was collected from a female donor with breast cancer. Some clones in this sample may be carry-over from other donors' samples. The rearrangement uses TRBV11-2 and TRBJ1-2; D gene unclear. CDR3 sequence reads: CASSLKLRERANYGYTF. As DNA, the CDR3 is TGTGCCAGCAGCTTAAAATTGAGGGAGCGAGCTAACTATGGCTACACCTTC. The complete variable domain, with remaining parts taken from reference TRBV11-2 and TRBJ1-2, reads EAGVAQSPRYKIIEKRQSVAFWCNPISGHATLYWYQQILGQGPKLLIQFQNNGVVDDSQLPKDRFSAERLKGVDSTLKIQPAKLEDSAVYLCASSLKLRERANYGYTFGSGTRLTVV.